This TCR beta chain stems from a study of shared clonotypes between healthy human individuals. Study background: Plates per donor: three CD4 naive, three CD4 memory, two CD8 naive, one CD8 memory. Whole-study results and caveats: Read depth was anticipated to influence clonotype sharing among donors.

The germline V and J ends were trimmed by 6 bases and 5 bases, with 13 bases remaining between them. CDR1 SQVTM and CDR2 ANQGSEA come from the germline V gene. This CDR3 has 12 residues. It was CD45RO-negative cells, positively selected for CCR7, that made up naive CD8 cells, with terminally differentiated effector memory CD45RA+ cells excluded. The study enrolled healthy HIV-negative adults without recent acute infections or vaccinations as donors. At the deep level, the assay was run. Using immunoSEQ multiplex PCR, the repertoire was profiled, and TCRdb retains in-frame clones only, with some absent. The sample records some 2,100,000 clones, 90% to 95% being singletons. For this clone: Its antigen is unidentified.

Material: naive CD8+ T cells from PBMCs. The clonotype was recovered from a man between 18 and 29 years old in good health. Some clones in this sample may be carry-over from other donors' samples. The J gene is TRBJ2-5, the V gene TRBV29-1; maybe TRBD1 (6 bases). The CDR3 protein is CSVWGRRETQYF. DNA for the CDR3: TGCAGCGTCTGGGGGCGCCGGGAGACCCAGTACTTC.